The clone carrying this T cell receptor beta chain was counted a single time. Original processing methods: Estimation of nucleated cell counts relied on the amplification of reference gene primers. Libraries were prepared by immunoSEQ multiplex PCR; TCRdb keeps only in-frame clonotypes and omits some of them. The V and J calls and clone size are taken from that table; D and trimming were inferred from the DNA. The sample carries 95,000 to 110,000 clones, roughly 88% recorded once. Germline V lookup: CDR1 LNHDA, CDR2 SQIVND (reference sequence). Trimming cost V 5 bases and J 7 bases; bases outside gene matches: 17. This CDR3 region has 19 residues. The data originate from a study of blood T cell repertoires in COVID-19.

The chain recombines TRBV19 with TRBJ2-1, with 13 nucleotides matching TRBD2. The sequenced sample consisted of peripheral blood. This clonotype originated in a human donor in a cohort sampled during active COVID-19. The CDR3 protein is CASSSTGARGLAGINEQFF. The CDR3 coding sequence is TGTGCCAGTAGTTCGACAGGGGCGAGGGGACTAGCGGGAATTAATGAGCAGTTCTTC.